The 9 T cell receptor beta chains below were found in one sample sequenced in a study of blood T cells in healthy people across ages. The authors ran a second PCR of 7 to 11 cycles using a sample-barcoded 5' primer and a J-beta primer mix. TCRdb called the 5' RACE reads again in MiXCR, with one record for every CDR3 protein. Of 650,000 to 1,000,000 distinct CDR3 sequences detected, under 40% appear once; the ten largest clones hold about an eighth. The sequenced material came from blood. Receptor source: a man younger than 30 in good health.

This clonotype was recorded many times. V is TRBV12-3 or TRBV12-4 and J is TRBJ1-6; 7 nucleotides agree with TRBD1. This CDR3 comprises 13 residues. The junction had 0 bases not matched to a gene; V was cut back by 2 bases and J by 8 bases. The CDR3 loop reads CASSLTGDSPLHF. For the CDR3, the DNA is TGTGCCAGCAGTTTAACAGGGGATTCACCCCTCCACTTT.

This chain links TRBV20-1 with TRBJ2-7, with D possibly being TRBD1 or TRBD2 (6 bases each). The germline V and J ends were trimmed by 5 bases and 0 bases, with 11 bases remaining between them. This CDR3 has 13 residues. Germline loops: CDR1 DFQATT, CDR2 SNEGSKA (reference sequence). The CDR3: CSAPGASSYEQYF. Here the CDR3 DNA reads TGCAGTGCTCCGGGGGCCTCCTCCTACGAGCAGTACTTC.

The CDR3 protein is CASRTGGANYGYTF. The CDR3 nucleotides are TGTGCCTCACGGACAGGAGGAGCTAACTATGGCTACACCTTC. This chain joins TRBV2 and TRBJ1-2; 7 bases match TRBD1. Germline CDR1 reads SNHLY; CDR2 reads FYNNEI. The CDR3 contains 14 residues. Losses at the gene ends were 11 bases for V and 0 bases for J; bases not matched to a gene: 9.

As regards this clonotype: This may come from a read error, since a much larger clone is one base off. V and J are TRBV20-1 and TRBJ2-1; TRBD1 matches 12 bases. Germline V gene data show CDR1 as DFQATT and CDR2 as SNEGSKA (reference sequence). The CDR3 runs to 15 residues. V lost 4 bases and J lost 3; bases outside the gene matches: 4. The CDR3 is CSANGTGGFYNEQFF. DNA for the CDR3: TGCAGTGCTAATGGGACAGGGGGCTTCTACAATGAGCAGTTCTTC.

The J gene is TRBJ2-1, the V gene TRBV5-1, with D possibly matching TRBD2 (6 bases). The CDR3 runs to 15 residues. The V end was cut by 1 base, the J end by 6 bases, with 14 bases between. Germline CDR1 SGHRS, CDR2 YFSETQ. The CDR3 spells CASSLTSPNTNEQFF. The CDR3 DNA is TGCGCCAGCAGCTTGACTAGCCCCAACACCAATGAGCAGTTCTTC.

This clonotype occurred many times. The J gene is TRBJ2-3, the V gene TRBV4-3; TRBD2 matches 9 bases. In germline, CDR1 is LGHNA, CDR2 YSLEER. CDR3 length equals 17 residues. V dropped 3 bases and J dropped 0; count of bases not matched to a gene: 7. CDR3 DNA: TGCGCCAGCAGCCACCTACAGACTAGCGGTAGCACAGATACGCAGTATTTT. Its translation: CASSHLQTSGSTDTQYF.

V and J are TRBV7-9 and TRBJ2-2, with 9 bases identical to TRBD1. The CDR3 length is 16 residues. Germline values: CDR1 SEHNR, CDR2 FQNEAQ (reference sequence). Unmatched junction bases numbered 8, after V lost 4 bases and J lost 5 bases. The CDR3 bases are TGTGCCAGCAGCTACCGGGACAGGGCAGGTACCGGGGAGCTGTTTTTT. Its protein product is CASSYRDRAGTGELFF.

This chain links TRBV7-3 with TRBJ2-7; D is possibly TRBD2 (5 bases). Trimming stripped 8 bases from V and 7 bases from J, with 15 bases between. The CDR3 contains 12 residues. From germline, CDR1 is SGHTA and CDR2 FQGTGA. The CDR3 sequence: CASSNWENEQYF. The CDR3 DNA sequence: TGTGCCAGCTCGAATTGGGAGAATGAGCAGTACTTC.

V and J are TRBV3-1 and TRBJ2-1; D remains unclear. Between the trimmed V and J ends, which lost 0 bases and 6 bases, there was a span of 12 bases. Per germline, CDR1 LGHDT and CDR2 YNNKEL (reference sequence). The CDR3 is 15 residues long. CDR3 in amino acids: CASSQDILVGNEQFF. CDR3 bases: TGTGCCAGCAGCCAAGATATTTTAGTGGGCAATGAGCAGTTCTTC.